These 31 T cell receptor beta chains share one sample of origin, sequenced in a study of blood T cell repertoires in COVID-19. The table came from immunoSEQ multiplex PCR; TCRdb's copy has only in-frame clones and leaves some out. The repertoire has about 190,000 clones, 65% to 85% of them found once; the top ten carry approximately 15%. The specimen was peripheral blood. The receptor source for this set is a man aged 55 to 70 with active or convalescent COVID-19.

This sequence joins TRBV11-2 and TRBJ2-7; 7 bases align to TRBD1. Germline V gives CDR1 SGHAT, CDR2 FQNNGV. This CDR3 has 14 residues. V was clipped by 5 bases and J by 0 bases; unmatched bases: 4. The CDR3 nucleotides read TGTGCCAGCAGCCCATGGGACAGCTCCTACGAGCAGTACTTC. This translates into CASSPWDSSYEQYF.

This chain joins TRBV4-3 and TRBJ1-2; 7 bases are a match to TRBD1. Germline V gives CDR1 LGHNA, CDR2 YSLEER. Losses at the gene ends were 3 bases for V and 4 bases for J; bases not matched to a gene: 8. This CDR3 has 15 residues. CDR3 residues: CASSQDTGTAYGYTF. The CDR3 region has the DNA TGCGCCAGCAGCCAGGACACCGGGACAGCCTATGGCTACACCTTC.

This clone was observed a few times. The genes are TRBV19 and TRBJ2-4, with TRBD1 identical over 8 bases. The CDR3 runs to 18 residues. Trimming took 3 bases from V and 1 from J; bases not matched to a gene: 11. Germline CDR1 and CDR2: LNHDA and SQIVND (reference sequence). The CDR3 DNA sequence: TGTGCCAGTAGTATCAAAGGACAGGGCCGGGAGGCCAAAAACATTCAGTACTTC. Translated: CASSIKGQGREAKNIQYF.

This chain joins TRBV19 and TRBJ1-2, with a possible D match to TRBD1 (5 bases). Deletions cut 1 base from V and 3 bases from J, with 9 bases between. The CDR3 sequence is 14 residues long. Germline CDR1 is LNHDA and CDR2 is SQIVND (reference sequence). The CDR3 region has the DNA TGTGCCAGTAGTATAGGACAGACCCACTATGGCTACACCTTC. This gives the protein CASSIGQTHYGYTF.

On this clone itself: Other DNA sequences in this sample translate to the same CDR3. The gene calls are TRBV18 and TRBJ2-2; D is undetermined. The V and J ends lost 2 bases and 2 bases respectively, with 6 bases between them. The CDR3 sequence is 14 residues long. CDR1 is KGHSH, CDR2 LQKENI, per germline. The CDR3 DNA reads as TGTGCCAGCTCACCAGGCACCAACACCGGGGAGCTGTTTTTT. This translates into CASSPGTNTGELFF.

The rearrangement uses TRBV28 and TRBJ1-2, with D uncertain. The germline CDR1 and CDR2 sequences are MDHEN and SYDVKM. Trimming stripped 10 bases from V and 6 bases from J, with 15 bases between. This CDR3 is 12 amino acids long. The CDR3 here is CATHERVHGYTF. In DNA, the CDR3 is TGTGCCACCCATGAGAGAGTACATGGCTACACCTTC.

In DNA, the CDR3 is TGTGCCAGTAGTGAGGGACAGAACTATGGCTACACCTTC. This sequence encodes CASSEGQNYGYTF. The chain recombines TRBV19 with TRBJ1-2; 7 bases line up with TRBD1. With 5 bases clipped from V and 2 bases from J, the junction kept 2 bases outside the gene matches. CDR1 is LNHDA and CDR2 is SQIVND in the germline V gene (reference sequence). The CDR3 covers 13 residues. Full variable domain (rest looked up from reference TRBV19 and TRBJ1-2): DGGITQSPKYLFRKEGQNVTLSCEQNLNHDAMYWYRQDPGQGLRLIYYSQIVNDFQKGDIAEGYSVSREKKESFPLTVTSAQKNPTAFYLCASSEGQNYGYTFGSGTRLTVV.

The gene calls are TRBV5-4 and TRBJ2-1; 9 bases are shared with TRBD2. CDR1 SGHNT and CDR2 YYREEE come from the germline V gene (reference sequence). Germline trimming cut 4 bases from V and 2 bases from J; bases unmatched to any gene: 7. This CDR3 contains 16 residues. Here the CDR3 DNA reads TGTGCCAGCAGCCTAAAAGCGGGAGGACCCTACAATGAGCAGTTCTTC. This codes for CASSLKAGGPYNEQFF. The variable domain in full, completed from reference TRBV5-4 and TRBJ2-1, reads ETGVTQSPTHLIKTRGQQVTLRCSSQSGHNTVSWYQQALGQGPQFIFQYYREEENGRGNFPPRFSGLQFPNYSSELNVNALELDDSALYLCASSLKAGGPYNEQFFGPGTRLTVL.

The chain employs TRBV2 and TRBJ2-5; 10 bases fit TRBD2. The CDR3 is 15 amino acids. Trimming cost V 1 base and J 8 bases; bases outside gene matches: 7. Germline V gene sequence: CDR1 SNHLY, CDR2 FYNNEI. The CDR3 coding sequence is TGTGCCAGCAGTGAAGAGGCTAGCGGGAGTGGTACCCAGTACTTC. Protein sequence: CASSEEASGSGTQYF.

This clone was found once. V gene TRBV27 combines with J gene TRBJ2-1, with 8 bases aligning to TRBD1. This CDR3 contains 14 residues. Germline values: CDR1 MNHEY, CDR2 SMNVEV (reference sequence). The V segment lost 5 bases and the J segment 8 bases; nucleotides outside the gene matches: 8. The CDR3 DNA follows: TGTGCCAGCAGTCCGGACAGGGATTTCCATGAGCAGTTCTTC. Translated, it gives CASSPDRDFHEQFF.

J is TRBJ1-2 and V is TRBV27; D is possibly TRBD1 (5 bases). The V gene's germline CDR1 is MNHEY and CDR2 SMNVEV (reference sequence). This CDR3 has 14 residues. V lost 2 bases to trimming and J lost 2 bases, with 9 bases between them. The CDR3, as DNA: TGTGCCAGCAGTTTACGGGGGAGAAACTATGGCTACACCTTC. Its protein product is CASSLRGRNYGYTF.

This chain connects TRBV6-2 or TRBV6-3 to TRBJ1-5, with unresolved D. The CDR3 loop spans 14 amino acids. Germline loops: CDR1 MNHEY, CDR2 SVGEGT. V was pared by 2 bases and J by 7 bases, with 12 bases between. The CDR3: CASSYGREGQPQHF. The CDR3 DNA reads TGTGCCAGCAGTTACGGCCGGGAAGGGCAGCCCCAGCATTTT.

This rearrangement joins TRBV29-1 to TRBJ1-4; no definite D call. Trimming cost V 4 bases and J 11 bases, with 14 bases left between them. Germline CDR1 and CDR2: SQVTM and ANQGSEA. This CDR3 region has 12 residues. The CDR3, as DNA: TGCAGCGTTGGAGAGACTGCCGGGAAACTGTTTTTT. Translation gives CSVGETAGKLFF. The full variable domain, with the rest looked up from reference TRBV29-1 and TRBJ1-4, is SAVISQKPSRDICQRGTSLTIQCQVDSQVTMMFWYRQQPGQSLTLIATANQGSEATYESGFVIDKFPISRPNLTFSTLTVSNMSPEDSSIYLCSVGETAGKLFFGSGTQLSVL.

The chain recombines TRBV7-9 with TRBJ2-1; possible D gene TRBD1, 6 bases. Trimming pared 5 bases from V and 15 bases from J, leaving 20 bases between. Germline V gene sequence: CDR1 SEHNR, CDR2 FQNEAQ (reference sequence). The CDR3 runs 13 residues. CDR3 nucleotide sequence: TGTGCCAGCAGCCGGGGACAAGGGGCCCTCTGGTTCTTC. The encoded protein is CASSRGQGALWFF.

The chain is built from TRBV30 and TRBJ1-5; D is possibly TRBD1 (5 bases). There are 14 residues in the CDR3. Germline V gene data show CDR1 as GTSNPN and CDR2 as SVGIG (reference sequence). Trimming cost V 0 bases and J 7 bases, with 13 bases left between them. The CDR3 here is CAWSVTQGGQPQHF. Here the CDR3 DNA reads TGTGCCTGGAGTGTAACCCAGGGCGGCCAGCCCCAGCATTTT.

This chain joins TRBV7-8 and TRBJ2-7; D is unresolved. CDR3 length equals 16 residues. V was shortened by 2 bases and J by 3 bases, with 17 bases between the two germline ends. The germline CDR1 and CDR2 sequences are SGHVS and FQNEAQ. The CDR3 sequence is CASSLISTLLYYEQYF. In DNA form, the CDR3 reads TGTGCCAGCAGCTTAATATCGACATTGTTATACTACGAGCAGTACTTC.

This clone appeared many times. The J gene is TRBJ2-2, the V gene TRBV1; the tabulated D call, TRBD2, remains unverified against the DNA. TRBV1 is tagged as a pseudogene. The CDR3 spans 18 residues. The CDR3 loop is CTSSQVSSGKEYTGELFF. The CDR3 nucleotides are TGCACCAGCAGCCAAGTTTCTAGCGGGAAAGAATACACCGGGGAGCTGTTTTTT.

The V and J genes are TRBV7-9 and TRBJ2-1; 10 bases are shared with TRBD2. V shed 6 bases, J shed 5 bases, and the junction held 7 bases outside the gene matches. Germline CDR1 and CDR2: SEHNR and FQNEAQ (reference sequence). The CDR3 totals 15 residues. CDR3 bases: TGTGCCAGCAGAGATAGCGGGAGGTCCAACAATGAGCAGTTCTTC. It specifies CASRDSGRSNNEQFF.

The chain has TRBV2 and TRBJ2-2, with TRBD2 as a possible D gene (6 bases). Germline V CDR1 and CDR2: SNHLY, FYNNEI. This CDR3 is 19 amino acids long. The V gene lost 6 bases and the J gene lost 4 bases, with 27 bases spanning the gap. The CDR3 sequence: CASSHLVGGAISGTGELFF. In DNA form, the CDR3 reads TGTGCCAGCAGCCACCTGGTGGGCGGGGCCATTTCGGGCACCGGGGAGCTGTTTTTT.

V gene TRBV6-1 combines with J gene TRBJ2-3, with 11 bases aligning to TRBD2. CDR1 and CDR2 (germline): MNHNS, SASEGT. This CDR3 is built from 17 residues. Unmatched junction bases numbered 6, after V lost 4 bases and J lost 0 bases. The CDR3 DNA reads as TGTGCCAGCAGTGTCCTAGCGGGAGGCCTAAGCACAGATACGCAGTATTTT. Translation: CASSVLAGGLSTDTQYF.

The chain combines TRBV7-2 with TRBJ2-1, with 12 positions matching TRBD2. Germline V lookup: CDR1 SGHTA, CDR2 FQGNSA. V dropped 5 bases and J dropped 0; count of bases not matched to a gene: 5. This CDR3 contains 17 residues. The CDR3 DNA follows: TGTGCCAGCAGCGTGACTAGCGGGAGAACCTCCTACAATGAGCAGTTCTTC. It is translated as CASSVTSGRTSYNEQFF.

This clone appeared a single time. The V gene is TRBV20-1, the J gene TRBJ2-1, with TRBD2 as a possible D gene (6 bases). This CDR3 comprises 14 residues. Germline V gene lookup returns CDR1 DFQATT and CDR2 SNEGSKA (reference sequence). V lost 6 bases and J 0 bases, leaving 12 bases between the germline ends. DNA of the CDR3: TGCAGTGCCAGTAGCGGAACCTCCTACAATGAGCAGTTCTTC. Translation gives CSASSGTSYNEQFF.

The V gene is TRBV6-2 or TRBV6-3, the J gene TRBJ1-1; TRBD1 might be the D (5 bases). The CDR3 sequence is 14 residues long. Trimming shortened V by 6 bases and J by 0 bases, and 11 bases separated the two germline ends. Looked up from germline, CDR1 is MNHEY and CDR2 is SVGEGT. The CDR3 here is CASSLGLLNTEAFF. The CDR3 DNA is TGTGCCAGCAGCCTGGGACTTTTGAACACTGAAGCTTTCTTT.

The V gene is TRBV27, the J gene TRBJ1-1; D unclear. V dropped 6 bases and J dropped 5 bases, with 16 bases sitting between them. Germline V gene data show CDR1 as MNHEY and CDR2 as SMNVEV (reference sequence). The CDR3 spans 14 residues. The CDR3 region is CASSDPRTGTEAFF. CDR3 sequence (DNA): TGTGCCAGCAGCGACCCCCGAACGGGGACTGAAGCTTTCTTT.

The chain recombines TRBV11-2 with TRBJ1-3, with D perhaps TRBD1 (6 bases). V gave up 1 base and J gave up 4 bases, with 11 bases separating them. The CDR3 consists of 15 residues. The germline gives CDR1 SGHAT, CDR2 FQNNGV. Here the CDR3 DNA reads TGTGCCAGCAGCTTAGCGAGACAGGCCGGAAACACCATATATTTT. Protein product: CASSLARQAGNTIYF. The full variable domain, with the rest looked up from reference TRBV11-2 and TRBJ1-3, is EAGVAQSPRYKIIEKRQSVAFWCNPISGHATLYWYQQILGQGPKLLIQFQNNGVVDDSQLPKDRFSAERLKGVDSTLKIQPAKLEDSAVYLCASSLARQAGNTIYFGEGSWLTVV.

In this sample, this clone turned up once. The V call is TRBV7-3, the J call TRBJ2-1, with a weak D call TRBD2 (6 bases). The germline V and J ends were trimmed by 2 bases and 5 bases, with 10 bases remaining between them. CDR3 length equals 14 residues. Germline assignment: CDR1 SGHTA and CDR2 FQGTGA. The CDR3 DNA follows: TGTGCCAGCAGCTTAGGGGTAGCGGACAATGAGCAGTTCTTC. Translated: CASSLGVADNEQFF. Using reference TRBV7-3 and TRBJ2-1 for the parts outside the CDR3, the full variable domain is GAGVSQTPSNKVTEKGKYVELRCDPISGHTALYWYRQSLGQGPEFLIYFQGTGAADDSGLPNDRFFAVRPEGSVSTLKIQRTERGDSAVYLCASSLGVADNEQFFGPGTRLTVL.

V is TRBV28 and J is TRBJ2-6; unclear D gene. Germline lookup yields CDR1 MDHEN and CDR2 SYDVKM. V lost 7 bases and J lost 4, with 14 bases in between. CDR3 length: 15 residues. Written as DNA, the CDR3 is TGTGCCAGCACCCTCTTGAGTTCCGGGGCCAACGTCCTGACTTTC. Translating gives CASTLLSSGANVLTF.

The rearrangement joins TRBV18 to TRBJ1-1; D gene unclear. This CDR3 spans 13 amino acids. V was shortened by 4 bases and J by 5 bases, with 11 bases between the two germline ends. Germline CDR1 and CDR2: KGHSH and LQKENI. CDR3 sequence: CASSQAVGTEAFF. In DNA, the CDR3 is TGTGCCAGCTCACAGGCCGTCGGGACTGAAGCTTTCTTT.

The CDR3 sequence: CASSVTSVSYEQYF. The CDR3 region has the DNA TGTGCCAGCAGCGTAACTAGCGTCAGCTACGAGCAGTACTTC. This chain joins TRBV9 and TRBJ2-7; 7 bases are a match to TRBD2. Germline V gives CDR1 SGDLS, CDR2 YYNGEE. The length of the CDR3 is 14 residues. Trimming at V came to 1 base and at J to 3 bases, leaving 4 bases not matched to a gene.

V usage is TRBV18 and J usage is TRBJ2-7; D is perhaps TRBD1 (7 bases). Germline V gene data show CDR1 as KGHSH and CDR2 as LQKENI. This CDR3 contains 14 residues. The V end was cut by 2 bases, the J end by 8 bases, with 16 bases between. The CDR3 region is CASSPGQAGGKQYF. The DNA of the CDR3 is TGTGCCAGCTCACCAGGACAGGCAGGGGGGAAGCAGTACTTC.

This clone was counted a few times. The chain employs TRBV3-1 (or the pseudogene TRBV3-2) and TRBJ2-2, with TRBD2 matching over 13 bases. V was pared by 1 base and J by 6 bases, with 2 bases of the junction left unmatched. The CDR3 length is 16 residues. Germline values: CDR1 LGHDT, CDR2 YNNKEL (reference sequence). CDR3: CASSQVLAGGPGELFF. DNA for the CDR3: TGTGCCAGCAGCCAAGTACTAGCGGGAGGGCCCGGGGAGCTGTTTTTT.